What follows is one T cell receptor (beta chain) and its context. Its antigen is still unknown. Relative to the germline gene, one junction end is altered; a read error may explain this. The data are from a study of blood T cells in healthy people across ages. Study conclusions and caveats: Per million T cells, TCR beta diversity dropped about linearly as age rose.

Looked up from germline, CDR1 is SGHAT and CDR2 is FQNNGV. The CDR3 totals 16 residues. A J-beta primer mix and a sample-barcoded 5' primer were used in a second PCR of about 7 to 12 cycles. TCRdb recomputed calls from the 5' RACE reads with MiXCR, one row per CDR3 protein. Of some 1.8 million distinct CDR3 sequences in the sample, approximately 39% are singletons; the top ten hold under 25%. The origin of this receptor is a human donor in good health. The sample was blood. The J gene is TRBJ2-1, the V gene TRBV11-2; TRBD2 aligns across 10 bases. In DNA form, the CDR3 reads TGTGCCAGCAGATTAGCGGGGGGTCGCTCCTACAATGAGCAGTTCTTC. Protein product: CASRLAGGRSYNEQFF.